Each of the 2 T cell receptor beta chains below was sequenced from the same sample in a study of cytomegalovirus exposure and HLA in healthy donors. PCR primers comprised 60 Vbeta and 13 Jbeta primers. TCRdb's table, derived via immunoSEQ multiplex PCR, lists solely in-frame clones and lacks some. The sample records about 140,000 clones, roughly three quarters being singletons. The specimen was PBMCs. The receptors were gathered from a male donor in good health and CMV-seronegative.

The chain joins TRBV15 to TRBJ2-3, with unresolved D. The germline V and J ends were trimmed by 0 bases and 5 bases, with 6 bases remaining between them. Per the germline V gene, CDR1 is LNHNV and CDR2 is YYDKDF (reference sequence). The CDR3 is 13 amino acids. This CDR3 is CATSRDRGDTQYF. CDR3 DNA sequence: TGTGCCACCAGCAGAGATCGAGGAGATACGCAGTATTTT.

The rearrangement joins TRBV6-6 to TRBJ1-1, with 9 bases matching TRBD1. The ends lost 4 bases at V and 3 bases at J; junction bases unmatched: 6. The V gene's germline CDR1 is MNHNY and CDR2 SVGAGI (reference sequence). The CDR3 covers 15 residues. The CDR3 nucleotides read TGTGCCAGCAGTTCCCCGGGACAGGGACACACTGAAGCTTTCTTT. Translated, it gives CASSSPGQGHTEAFF.